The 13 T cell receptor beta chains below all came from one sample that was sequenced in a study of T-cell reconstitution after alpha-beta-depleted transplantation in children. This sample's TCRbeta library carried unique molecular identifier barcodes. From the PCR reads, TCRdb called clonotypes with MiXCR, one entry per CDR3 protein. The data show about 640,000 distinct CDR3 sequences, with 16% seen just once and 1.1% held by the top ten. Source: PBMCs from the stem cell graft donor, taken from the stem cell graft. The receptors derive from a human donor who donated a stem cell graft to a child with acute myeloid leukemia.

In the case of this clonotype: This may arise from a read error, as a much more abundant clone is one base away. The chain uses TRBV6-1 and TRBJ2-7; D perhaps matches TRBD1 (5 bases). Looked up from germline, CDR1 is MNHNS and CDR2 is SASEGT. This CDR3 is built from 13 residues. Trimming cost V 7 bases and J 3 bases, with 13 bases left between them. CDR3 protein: CASTAGRFYEQYF. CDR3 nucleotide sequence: TGTGCCAGCACGGCAGGGCGCTTCTACGAGCAGTACTTC.

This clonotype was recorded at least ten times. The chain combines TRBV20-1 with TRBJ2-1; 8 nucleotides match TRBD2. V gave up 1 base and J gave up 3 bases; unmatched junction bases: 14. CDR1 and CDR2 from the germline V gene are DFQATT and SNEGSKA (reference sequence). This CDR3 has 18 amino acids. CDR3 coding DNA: TGCAGTGCTAGAGCCCTCCCTAGTCTAGCGGGCGACTACAATGAGCAGTTCTTC. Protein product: CSARALPSLAGDYNEQFF.

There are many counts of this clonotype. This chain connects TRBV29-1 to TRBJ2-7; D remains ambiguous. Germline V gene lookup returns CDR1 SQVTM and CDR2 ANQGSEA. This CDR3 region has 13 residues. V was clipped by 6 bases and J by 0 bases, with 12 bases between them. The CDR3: CSVPAESSYEQYF. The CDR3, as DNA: TGCAGCGTCCCTGCGGAGAGCTCCTACGAGCAGTACTTC.

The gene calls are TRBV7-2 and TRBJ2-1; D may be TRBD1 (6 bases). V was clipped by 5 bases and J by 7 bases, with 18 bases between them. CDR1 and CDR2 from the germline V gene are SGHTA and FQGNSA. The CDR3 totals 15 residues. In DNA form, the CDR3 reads TGTGCCAGCAGCCAACAGGGTGCGGTACAAAATGAGCAGTTCTTC. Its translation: CASSQQGAVQNEQFF. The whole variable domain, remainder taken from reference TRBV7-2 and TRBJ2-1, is GAGVSQSPSNKVTEKGKDVELRCDPISGHTALYWYRQSLGQGLEFLIYFQGNSAPDKSGLPSDRFSAERTGGSVSTLTIQRTQQEDSAVYLCASSQQGAVQNEQFFGPGTRLTVL.

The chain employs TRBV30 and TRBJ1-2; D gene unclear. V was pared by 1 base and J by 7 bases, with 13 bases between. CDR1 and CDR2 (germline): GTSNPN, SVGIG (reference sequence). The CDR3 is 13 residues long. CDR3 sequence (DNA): TGTGCCTGGAGTGATCGAGTCCCGGGTGGCTACACCTTC. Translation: CAWSDRVPGGYTF.

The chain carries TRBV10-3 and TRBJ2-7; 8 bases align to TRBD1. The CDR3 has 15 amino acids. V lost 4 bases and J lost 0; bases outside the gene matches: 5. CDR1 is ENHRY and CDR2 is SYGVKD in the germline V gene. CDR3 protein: CAISVGQESSYEQYV. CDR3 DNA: TGTGCCATCAGTGTGGGACAGGAGAGCTCCTACGAGCAGTACGTC.

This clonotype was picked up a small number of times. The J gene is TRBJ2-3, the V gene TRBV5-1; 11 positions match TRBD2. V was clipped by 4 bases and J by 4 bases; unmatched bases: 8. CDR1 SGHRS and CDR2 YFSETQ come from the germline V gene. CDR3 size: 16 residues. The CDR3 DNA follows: TGCGCCAGCAGCCCATTAGCGGGGGGGCCGGCAGATACGCAGTATTTT. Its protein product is CASSPLAGGPADTQYF.

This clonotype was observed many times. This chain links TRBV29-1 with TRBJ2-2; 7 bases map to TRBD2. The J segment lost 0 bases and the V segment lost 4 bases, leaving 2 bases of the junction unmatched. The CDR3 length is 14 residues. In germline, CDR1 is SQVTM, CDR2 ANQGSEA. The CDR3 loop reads CSVGGGTNTGELFF. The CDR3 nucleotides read TGCAGCGTTGGCGGGGGTACGAACACCGGGGAGCTGTTTTTT.

The CDR3 protein is CSAREDRVPVNTEAFF. CDR3 bases: TGCAGTGCCCGGGAAGACCGGGTCCCCGTGAACACTGAAGCTTTCTTT. The chain recombines TRBV20-1 with TRBJ1-1; D not certain. The CDR3 has 16 amino acids. CDR1 is DFQATT, CDR2 SNEGSKA, per germline (reference sequence). Trimming took 6 bases from V and 0 from J, leaving 20 bases between them.

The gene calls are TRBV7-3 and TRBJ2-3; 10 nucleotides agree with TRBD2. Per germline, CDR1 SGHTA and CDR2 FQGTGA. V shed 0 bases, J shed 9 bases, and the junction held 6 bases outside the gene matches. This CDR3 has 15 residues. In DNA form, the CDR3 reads TGTGCCAGCAGCTTAACCTCACTAGCGGGGCAAACGCAGTATTTT. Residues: CASSLTSLAGQTQYF.

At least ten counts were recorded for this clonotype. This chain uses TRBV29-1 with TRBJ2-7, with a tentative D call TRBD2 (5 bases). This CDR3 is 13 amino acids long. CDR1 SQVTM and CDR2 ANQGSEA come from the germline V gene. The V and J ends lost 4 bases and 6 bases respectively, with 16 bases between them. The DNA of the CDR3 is TGCAGCGTTGGAGCGGAGAATCGTTTCGAGCAGTACTTC. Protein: CSVGAENRFEQYF.

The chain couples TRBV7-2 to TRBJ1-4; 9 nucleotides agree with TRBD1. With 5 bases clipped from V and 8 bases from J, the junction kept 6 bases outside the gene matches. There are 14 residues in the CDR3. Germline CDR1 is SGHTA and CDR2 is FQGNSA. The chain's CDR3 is CASSRGQGWEKLFF. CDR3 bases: TGTGCCAGCAGCCGGGGACAGGGCTGGGAAAAACTGTTTTTT.

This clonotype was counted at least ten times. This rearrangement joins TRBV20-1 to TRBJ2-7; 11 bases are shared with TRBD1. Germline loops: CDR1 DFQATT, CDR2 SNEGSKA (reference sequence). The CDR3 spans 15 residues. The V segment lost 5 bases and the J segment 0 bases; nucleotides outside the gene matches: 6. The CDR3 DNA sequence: TGCAGTGCTCAAACCGGGACAGGGGGCTCCTACGAGCAGTACTTC. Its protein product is CSAQTGTGGSYEQYF.